The 27 T cell receptor beta chains in this list originate from one sample, sequenced in a study of cytomegalovirus exposure and HLA in healthy donors. PCR was performed using 60 Vbeta and 13 Jbeta primers. TCRdb keeps only in-frame clones here, not all; method: immunoSEQ multiplex PCR. Of 150,000 to 200,000 clones in the sample, around 80% are singletons; the top ten hold about 1.7%. Input material: PBMCs. The receptor set was obtained from a woman aged 18-29 years in good health and CMV-seronegative.

This rearrangement joins TRBV28 to TRBJ2-7; D gene unclear. The germline V and J ends were trimmed by 2 bases and 4 bases, with 12 bases remaining between them. The CDR3 runs to 14 residues. From germline, CDR1 is MDHEN and CDR2 SYDVKM. Here the CDR3 reads CASSLAPKSYEQYF. For the CDR3, the DNA is TGTGCCAGCAGTTTAGCCCCTAAAAGTTACGAGCAGTACTTC. The complete variable domain, with remaining parts taken from reference TRBV28 and TRBJ2-7, reads DVKVTQSSRYLVKRTGEKVFLECVQDMDHENMFWYRQDPGLGLRLIYFSYDVKMKEKGDIPEGYSVSREKKERFSLILESASTNQTSMYLCASSLAPKSYEQYFGPGTRLTVT.

The rearrangement joins TRBV7-9 to TRBJ1-1; D may be TRBD1 (6 bases). The V end lost 5 bases, the J end lost 0 bases, and 10 bases lay between the germline ends. Germline CDR1 reads SEHNR; CDR2 reads FQNEAQ (reference sequence). The CDR3 totals 14 residues. CDR3 DNA sequence: TGTGCCAGCAGCCACAGGGTGGTGAACACTGAAGCTTTCTTT. It translates to CASSHRVVNTEAFF.

The J gene is TRBJ2-3, the V gene TRBV18; 14 bases align to TRBD2. Germline V gene sequence: CDR1 KGHSH, CDR2 LQKENI. CDR3 length: 16 amino acids. The ends lost 2 bases at V and 6 bases at J; junction bases unmatched: 4. The CDR3, as DNA: TGTGCCAGCTCACCAGGGACTAGCGGGAGTGACGATACGCAGTATTTT. Its translation is CASSPGTSGSDDTQYF.

The chain combines TRBV7-9 with TRBJ1-2; TRBD1 matches at 8 bases. In germline, CDR1 is SEHNR, CDR2 FQNEAQ (reference sequence). The CDR3 has 15 residues. With V trimmed by 5 bases and J by 2 bases, 7 bases remained unmatched. CDR3 DNA: TGTGCCAGCAGCCATCGGGACAGGCTAAACTATGGCTACACCTTC. Amino acid sequence: CASSHRDRLNYGYTF.

The chain recombines TRBV7-2 with TRBJ1-2; D unclear. This CDR3 spans 14 amino acids. Germline lookup yields CDR1 SGHTA and CDR2 FQGNSA. Trimming shortened V by 1 base and J by 3 bases, and 9 bases separated the two germline ends. CDR3 bases: TGTGCCAGCAGCTTAGGGGTTGGGCACTATGGCTACACCTTC. Its translation is CASSLGVGHYGYTF.

This rearrangement joins TRBV7-2 to TRBJ2-3; 12 nucleotides agree with TRBD1. Germline assignment: CDR1 SGHTA and CDR2 FQGNSA. The CDR3 runs to 16 residues. J gave up 3 bases and V 5 bases, and 6 bases lay outside the gene matches. Here the CDR3 reads CASSPGTGGRTDTQYF. The CDR3 bases are TGTGCCAGCAGCCCCGGGACAGGGGGCCGGACAGATACGCAGTATTTT. The variable domain in full, with the rest retrieved from reference TRBV7-2 and TRBJ2-3, is GAGVSQSPSNKVTEKGKDVELRCDPISGHTALYWYRQSLGQGLEFLIYFQGNSAPDKSGLPSDRFSAERTGGSVSTLTIQRTQQEDSAVYLCASSPGTGGRTDTQYFGPGTRLTVL.

The chain combines TRBV7-9 with TRBJ1-4; D perhaps matches TRBD1 (5 bases). With 3 bases removed from V and 8 bases from J, the gap between germline ends came to 13 bases. The germline V gene encodes CDR1 SEHNR and CDR2 FQNEAQ (reference sequence). This CDR3 region has 14 residues. The CDR3 is CASSFTGVREKLFF. CDR3 coding DNA: TGTGCCAGCAGCTTTACGGGGGTGAGGGAAAAACTGTTTTTT.

This chain uses TRBV6-5 with TRBJ1-6, with D perhaps TRBD1 (5 bases). V was trimmed by 5 bases and J by 7 bases, leaving 15 bases between them. Germline assignment: CDR1 MNHEY and CDR2 SVGAGI. The CDR3 has 15 amino acids. CDR3 nucleotide sequence: TGTGCCAGCAGTCCCCGGGGGGAGGGGAATTCACCCCTCCACTTT. It encodes CASSPRGEGNSPLHF.

This clone was recorded once. The chain is built from TRBV7-9 and TRBJ2-1, with a tentative D call TRBD1 (6 bases). Trimming took off 1 base at V and 6 bases at J, with 13 bases between the two ends. Germline V gene lookup returns CDR1 SEHNR and CDR2 FQNEAQ (reference sequence). The CDR3 consists of 15 residues. CDR3 DNA sequence: TGTGCCAGCAGCTTAGTACAGGGTGGGGGCAATGAGCAGTTCTTC. It is translated as CASSLVQGGGNEQFF.

The chain couples TRBV6-5 to TRBJ2-1, with D perhaps TRBD2 (5 bases). The CDR3 consists of 14 residues. Deletions cut 6 bases from V and 2 bases from J, with 11 bases between. CDR1 and CDR2 from the germline V gene are MNHEY and SVGAGI. CDR3 DNA: TGTGCCAGCAGGCTACGGGGTACCTACAATGAGCAGTTCTTC. It encodes CASRLRGTYNEQFF.

The chain has TRBV4-2 and TRBJ2-3; 13 positions match TRBD2. The CDR3 has 19 residues. J lost 0 bases, V lost 0 bases, and 6 bases had no gene match. Germline CDR1 is LGHNA and CDR2 is YNFKEQ. CDR3 bases: TGTGCCAGCAGCCAAGACTCGGGACTAGCGGGAACAAGCACAGATACGCAGTATTTT. This codes for CASSQDSGLAGTSTDTQYF.

The chain links TRBV7-2 to TRBJ2-6; 7 nucleotides line up with TRBD1. This CDR3 has 16 residues. V was pared by 0 bases and J by 2 bases, with 1 base of the junction left unmatched. Germline V CDR1 and CDR2: SGHTA, FQGNSA. The CDR3 loop is CASSLAQGAGANVLTF. As DNA, the CDR3 is TGTGCCAGCAGCTTAGCTCAGGGGGCTGGGGCCAACGTCCTGACTTTC.

The rearrangement links TRBV6-6 to TRBJ2-4, with a tentative D call TRBD1 (6 bases). The germline gives CDR1 MNHNY, CDR2 SVGAGI (reference sequence). The CDR3 extends over 16 amino acids. Trimming shortened V by 5 bases and J by 1 base, and 15 bases separated the two germline ends. The CDR3 nucleotides read TGTGCCAGCAGTCCTACAGGGCCCTTGGCCAAAAACATTCAGTACTTC. Protein: CASSPTGPLAKNIQYF.

The V gene is TRBV30, the J gene TRBJ2-5, with 11 positions matching TRBD2. V lost 1 base, J lost 9 bases, and 7 bases stayed unmatched. In germline, CDR1 is GTSNPN, CDR2 SVGIG (reference sequence). The CDR3 is made up of 14 amino acids. The CDR3: CAWSATSGKGSQYF. The CDR3 DNA is TGTGCCTGGAGTGCGACTAGCGGGAAGGGGTCCCAGTACTTC.

The genes are TRBV19 and TRBJ1-1; D not resolved. CDR1 is LNHDA and CDR2 is SQIVND in the germline V gene (reference sequence). The CDR3 has 14 amino acids. V dropped 2 bases and J dropped 4 bases, with 11 bases sitting between them. The CDR3 region is CASSISAVPTEAFF. CDR3 in DNA: TGTGCCAGTAGTATATCCGCGGTGCCCACTGAAGCTTTCTTT.

V usage is TRBV10-3 and J usage is TRBJ2-3, with 10 bases matching TRBD2. The CDR3 is 17 amino acids. V trimming: 2 bases; J trimming: 0 bases; junction bases outside the gene matches: 5. Per germline, CDR1 ENHRY and CDR2 SYGVKD. The CDR3, as DNA: TGTGCCATCAGTGAGCGTTCTAGCGGGAGTAGCACAGATACGCAGTATTTT. Translated: CAISERSSGSSTDTQYF.

The chain uses TRBV14 and TRBJ2-3, with TRBD2 matching 7 bases. Germline lookup yields CDR1 SGHDN and CDR2 FVKESK. V shed 1 base, J shed 1 base, and the junction held 5 bases outside the gene matches. This CDR3 has 16 residues. The CDR3 region has the DNA TGTGCCAGCAGCCAAGGCTTGGGAGGGCGCACAGATACGCAGTATTTT. It translates to CASSQGLGGRTDTQYF.

The chain is built from TRBV11-2 and TRBJ1-2, with D possibly being TRBD1 (5 bases). This CDR3 has 13 amino acids. V lost 5 bases and J 4 bases, leaving 11 bases between the germline ends. CDR1 SGHAT and CDR2 FQNNGV come from the germline V gene. The DNA of the CDR3 is TGTGCCAGCAGCCTACAGGATTTCTATGGCTACACCTTC. As protein: CASSLQDFYGYTF.

The CDR3 bases are TGTGCCAGCAGCTTAGCCGGGACAGGGACCCACGAGCAGTACTTC. Translating it yields CASSLAGTGTHEQYF. The chain employs TRBV11-2 and TRBJ2-7; 9 bases map to TRBD1. Germline CDR1 is SGHAT and CDR2 is FQNNGV. This CDR3 region has 15 residues. V trimming: 1 base; J trimming: 5 bases; junction bases outside the gene matches: 6.

The chain joins TRBV5-1 to TRBJ1-5; possibly TRBD1 for D (5 bases). Germline values: CDR1 SGHRS, CDR2 YFSETQ. V was clipped by 0 bases and J by 0 bases, with 10 bases between them. CDR3 length: 16 residues. CDR3 region: CASSLVSGDSNQPQHF. CDR3 coding DNA: TGCGCCAGCAGCTTGGTTTCGGGGGATAGCAATCAGCCCCAGCATTTT. Complete variable domain (other parts from reference TRBV5-1 and TRBJ1-5): KAGVTQTPRYLIKTRGQQVTLSCSPISGHRSVSWYQQTPGQGLQFLFEYFSETQRNKGNFPGRFSGRQFSNSRSEMNVSTLELGDSALYLCASSLVSGDSNQPQHFGDGTRLSIL.

The V and J genes are TRBV7-7 and TRBJ2-2; possibly TRBD2 for D (6 bases). The CDR3 has 14 residues. V lost 6 bases to trimming and J lost 4 bases, with 12 bases between them. Germline V gene sequence: CDR1 SSHAT, CDR2 FNYEAQ (reference sequence). The CDR3 DNA follows: TGTGCCAGCAGTTTGGGGGGAGGCACCGGGGAGCTGTTTTTT. The encoded protein is CASSLGGGTGELFF.

V is TRBV4-3 and J is TRBJ1-1; no definite D call. This CDR3 has 15 residues. Trimming left V 0 bases short and J 4 bases short, with 12 bases between. Germline V CDR1 and CDR2: LGHNA, YSLEER. The DNA of the CDR3 is TGCGCCAGCAGCCAAGATCCGGTTGGGAGCACTGAAGCTTTCTTT. It specifies CASSQDPVGSTEAFF.

This chain links TRBV7-2 with TRBJ2-1; 8 bases line up with TRBD1. CDR1 is SGHTA, CDR2 FQGNSA, per germline. V trimming: 6 bases; J trimming: 14 bases; junction bases outside the gene matches: 9. The length of the CDR3 is 12 residues. The CDR3 region has the DNA TGTGCCAGCAGTCCCCGGACAGGGTACAAGTTCTTC. Protein product: CASSPRTGYKFF.

The rearrangement joins TRBV9 to TRBJ2-1; 16 bases match TRBD2. V dropped 3 bases and J dropped 5; count of bases not matched to a gene: 11. The CDR3 length is 19 residues. The germline CDR1 and CDR2 sequences are SGDLS and YYNGEE. CDR3 in amino acids: CASSDPRGLAGGLHNEQFF. The CDR3 coding sequence is TGTGCCAGCAGCGACCCAAGGGGACTAGCGGGAGGGTTGCACAATGAGCAGTTCTTC.

A single count supports this clone. The rearrangement joins TRBV9 to TRBJ2-1; D gene ambiguous. Between the trimmed V and J ends, which lost 2 bases and 9 bases, there was a span of 9 bases. This CDR3 is 12 amino acids long. The germline V gene encodes CDR1 SGDLS and CDR2 YYNGEE. This chain's CDR3 is CASSVPGLEQFF. Written as DNA, the CDR3 is TGTGCCAGCAGCGTTCCGGGTCTTGAGCAGTTCTTC.

The chain has TRBV4-1 and TRBJ2-7; tentatively, D is TRBD2 (5 bases). From germline, CDR1 is MGHRA and CDR2 YSYEKL. This CDR3 is 16 amino acids long. Trimming shortened V by 0 bases and J by 3 bases, and 15 bases separated the two germline ends. CDR3 protein: CASSQDRTTRGYEQYF. CDR3 bases: TGCGCCAGCAGCCAAGATAGAACAACTCGGGGCTACGAGCAGTACTTC.

This clone has just a few counts. The chain uses TRBV7-2 and TRBJ2-3; perhaps TRBD2 as D (5 bases). V was pared by 5 bases and J by 1 base, with 13 bases between. Germline CDR1 SGHTA, CDR2 FQGNSA. The CDR3 contains 15 residues. CDR3 amino acids: CASSTPDSRTDTQYF. The CDR3 DNA reads TGTGCCAGCAGCACTCCGGACTCCCGCACAGATACGCAGTATTTT. The whole variable domain, filled in from reference TRBV7-2 and TRBJ2-3, reads GAGVSQSPSNKVTEKGKDVELRCDPISGHTALYWYRQSLGQGLEFLIYFQGNSAPDKSGLPSDRFSAERTGGSVSTLTIQRTQQEDSAVYLCASSTPDSRTDTQYFGPGTRLTVL.